Sequencing of this T cell receptor beta chain was carried out in a study of cytomegalovirus exposure and HLA in healthy donors. CDR3 length: 15 residues. The V gene's germline CDR1 is MGHDK and CDR2 SYGVNS. The trim removed 6 bases at V and 5 bases at J, leaving 10 bases unmatched. The PCR had 60 Vbeta and 13 Jbeta primers. The table came from immunoSEQ multiplex PCR; TCRdb's copy has only in-frame clones and leaves some out. In the table there are approximately 130,000 clones, 65% to 90% of which are singletons. This TCR came from a woman in her forties in good health and CMV-seronegative. Material for sequencing was PBMCs. The V call is TRBV25-1, the J call TRBJ1-1; 9 bases map to TRBD1. The CDR3 region is CASRGNRGLGTEAFF. CDR3 in DNA: TGTGCCAGCAGGGGGAACAGGGGGCTGGGGACTGAAGCTTTCTTT. Supplemented by reference TRBV25-1 and TRBJ1-1, the full variable domain reads EADIYQTPRYLVIGTGKKITLECSQTMGHDKMYWYQQDPGMELHLIHYSYGVNSTEKGDLSSESTVSRIRTEHFPLTLESARPSHTSQYLCASRGNRGLGTEAFFGQGTRLTVV.